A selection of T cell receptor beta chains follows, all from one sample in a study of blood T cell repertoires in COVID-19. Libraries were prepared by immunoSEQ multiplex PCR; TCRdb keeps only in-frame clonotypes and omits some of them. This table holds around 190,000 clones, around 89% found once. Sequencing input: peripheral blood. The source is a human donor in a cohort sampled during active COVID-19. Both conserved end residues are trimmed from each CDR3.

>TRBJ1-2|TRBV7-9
ASSLDLPLNYGYT
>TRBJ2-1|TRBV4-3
ASSQDTGLAAEEF
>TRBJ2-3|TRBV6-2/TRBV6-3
ASSYGGSTDTQY
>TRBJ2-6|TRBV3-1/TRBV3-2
ASEGLSTGANVLT
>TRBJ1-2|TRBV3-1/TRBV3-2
ASSQRVNYGYT
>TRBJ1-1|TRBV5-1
ASSSQGAGTEAF
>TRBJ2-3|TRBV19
ASTPGWGGDTQY
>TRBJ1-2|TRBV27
ASSTTGGGYT
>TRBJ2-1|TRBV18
ASSPGLDNEQF
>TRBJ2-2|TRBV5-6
ASSLMQGTGELF